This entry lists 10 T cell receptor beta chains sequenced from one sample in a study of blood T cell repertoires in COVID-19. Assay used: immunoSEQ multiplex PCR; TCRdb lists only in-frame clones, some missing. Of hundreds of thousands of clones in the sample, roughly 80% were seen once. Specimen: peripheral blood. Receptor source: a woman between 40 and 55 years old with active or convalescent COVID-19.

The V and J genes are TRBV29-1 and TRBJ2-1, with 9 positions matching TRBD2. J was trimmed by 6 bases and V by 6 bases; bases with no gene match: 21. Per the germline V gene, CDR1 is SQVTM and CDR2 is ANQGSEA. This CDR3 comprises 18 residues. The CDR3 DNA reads TGCAGCGTCAACCACCGGGGGCTAATAGCGGGGGTCACCAATGAGCAGTTCTTC. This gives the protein CSVNHRGLIAGVTNEQFF.

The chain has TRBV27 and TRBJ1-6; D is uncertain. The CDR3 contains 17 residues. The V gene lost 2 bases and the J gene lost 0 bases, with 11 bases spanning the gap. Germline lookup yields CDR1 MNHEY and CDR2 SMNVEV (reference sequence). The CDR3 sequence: CASSLSVKSSYNSPLHF. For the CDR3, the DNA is TGTGCCAGCAGTTTAAGCGTAAAGAGCTCCTATAATTCACCCCTCCACTTT.

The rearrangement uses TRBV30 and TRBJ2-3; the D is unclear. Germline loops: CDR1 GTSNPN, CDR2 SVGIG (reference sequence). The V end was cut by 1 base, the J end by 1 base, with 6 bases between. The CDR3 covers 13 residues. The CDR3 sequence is CAWSGSRTDTQYF. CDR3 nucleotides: TGTGCCTGGAGTGGTAGTCGCACAGATACGCAGTATTTT. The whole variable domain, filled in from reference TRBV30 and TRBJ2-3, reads SQTIHQWPATLVQPVGSPLSLECTVEGTSNPNLYWYRQAAGRGLQLLFYSVGIGQISSEVPQNLSASRPQDRQFILSSKKLLLSDSGFYLCAWSGSRTDTQYFGPGTRLTVL.

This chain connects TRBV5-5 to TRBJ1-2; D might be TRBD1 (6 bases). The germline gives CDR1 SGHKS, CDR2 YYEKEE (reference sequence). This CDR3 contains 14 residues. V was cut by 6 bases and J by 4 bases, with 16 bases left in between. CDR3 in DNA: TGTGCCAGCACTTTGAGTGGGGGGGCCTATGGCTACACCTTC. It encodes CASTLSGGAYGYTF. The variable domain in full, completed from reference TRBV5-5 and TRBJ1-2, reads DAGVTQSPTHLIKTRGQQVTLRCSPISGHKSVSWYQQVLGQGPQFIFQYYEKEERGRGNFPDRFSARQFPNYSSELNVNALLLGDSALYLCASTLSGGAYGYTFGSGTRLTVV.

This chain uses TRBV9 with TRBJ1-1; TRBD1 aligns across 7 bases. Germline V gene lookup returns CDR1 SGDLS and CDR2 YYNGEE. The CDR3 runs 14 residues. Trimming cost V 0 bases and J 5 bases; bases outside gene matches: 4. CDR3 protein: CASSVAGGATEAFF. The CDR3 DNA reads TGTGCCAGCAGCGTAGCAGGGGGTGCGACTGAAGCTTTCTTT.

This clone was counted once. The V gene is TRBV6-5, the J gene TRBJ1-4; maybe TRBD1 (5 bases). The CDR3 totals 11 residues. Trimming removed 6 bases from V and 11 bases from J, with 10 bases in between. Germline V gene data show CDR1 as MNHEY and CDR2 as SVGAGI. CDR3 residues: CASSFSGKLFF. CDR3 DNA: TGTGCCAGCAGCTTCTCAGGGAAACTGTTTTTT.

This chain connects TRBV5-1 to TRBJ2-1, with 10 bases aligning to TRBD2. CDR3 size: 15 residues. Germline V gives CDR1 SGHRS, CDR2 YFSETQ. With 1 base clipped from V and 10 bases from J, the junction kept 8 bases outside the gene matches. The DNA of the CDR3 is TGCGCCAGCAGCTTGAGGGGTAGCGGGGGGACGGAGCAGTTCTTC. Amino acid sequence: CASSLRGSGGTEQFF.

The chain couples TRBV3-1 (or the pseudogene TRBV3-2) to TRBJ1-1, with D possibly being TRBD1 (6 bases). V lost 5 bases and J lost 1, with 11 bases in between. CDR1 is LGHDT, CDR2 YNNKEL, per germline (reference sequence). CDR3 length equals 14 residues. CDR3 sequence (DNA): TGTGCCAGCAGCTCCCGGACAGCGAACACTGAAGCTTTCTTT. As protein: CASSSRTANTEAFF.

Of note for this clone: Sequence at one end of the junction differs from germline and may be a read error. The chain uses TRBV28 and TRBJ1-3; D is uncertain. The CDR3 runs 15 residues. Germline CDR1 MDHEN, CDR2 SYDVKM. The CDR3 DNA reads TGTGCCAGCAGCTTATATGGGGAGGCTGGAAACACCATATATTTT. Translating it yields CASSLYGEAGNTIYF.

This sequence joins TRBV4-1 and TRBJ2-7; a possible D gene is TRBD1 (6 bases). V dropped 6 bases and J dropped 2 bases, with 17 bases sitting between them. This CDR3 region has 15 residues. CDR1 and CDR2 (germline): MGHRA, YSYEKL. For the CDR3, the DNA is TGCGCCAGCAGAGATCCGGGACACCCGACCTACGAGCAGTACTTC. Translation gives CASRDPGHPTYEQYF.